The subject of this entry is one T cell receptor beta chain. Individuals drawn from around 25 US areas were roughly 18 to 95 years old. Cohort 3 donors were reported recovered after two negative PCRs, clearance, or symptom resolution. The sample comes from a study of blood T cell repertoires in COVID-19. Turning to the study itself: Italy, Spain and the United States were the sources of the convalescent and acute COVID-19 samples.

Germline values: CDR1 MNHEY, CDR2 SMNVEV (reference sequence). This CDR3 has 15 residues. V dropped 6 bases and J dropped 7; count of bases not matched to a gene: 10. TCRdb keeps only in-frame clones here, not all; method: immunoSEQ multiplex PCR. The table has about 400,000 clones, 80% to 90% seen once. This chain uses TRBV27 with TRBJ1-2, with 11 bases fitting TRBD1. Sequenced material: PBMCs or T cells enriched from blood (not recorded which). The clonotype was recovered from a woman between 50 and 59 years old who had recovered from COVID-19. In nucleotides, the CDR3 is TGTGCCAGCAGCCTAAGGGGACAGGGGGTTTTTGGCTACACCTTC. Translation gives CASSLRGQGVFGYTF.